This paragraph covers one T cell receptor beta chain sequence. Its antigen is not known. UMI-labeled 5' RACE TRB cDNA libraries were prepared from the cells. TCRdb reprocessed the 5' RACE reads, keeping one entry per CDR3 protein, no DNA. In all, the sample yields approximately 100,000 distinct CDR3 sequences. This specimen comes from a study of CXCR3-negative and CXCR3-positive naive CD8 T cells. Study-wide points: Memory cells diverged, while naive CXCR3-positive and CXCR3-negative cells had similar TRBV-TRBJ usage. Diversity was high in both naive subsets and much lower in memory cells.

CDR3 length equals 18 residues. V usage is TRBV12-3 or TRBV12-4 and J usage is TRBJ2-7; the D call of TRBD1 rests on TCRdb alone, since no DNA is present to check it. The material sequenced was naive CXCR3- CD8+ T cells from blood. The subset: CD45RO-CCR7+CD27+CD95- naive CD8+ T cells lacking CXCR3 (TNR3-). The clonotype originates from a human donor in good health. Some clones in this sample may be carry-over from other donors' samples. The CDR3 loop is CASSLDRARRGLSYEQYF.